The rows below give T cell receptor beta chains drawn from one sample of a study of Graves' ophthalmopathy and Graves' hyperthyroidism. TCRdb analysed the multiplex PCR reads with MiXCR anew, one entry per CDR3 protein. The table lists about 400,000 distinct CDR3 sequences, about a sixth of them singletons. The specimen sequenced was peripheral blood. The receptors were sampled from a woman aged 18 to 35 with Graves' ophthalmopathy. Both conserved end residues are part of each CDR3. Each record gives: CDR3 DNA, CDR3 protein, CDR3 length, V gene, clone size, J gene, D gene. D genes are given only for firm matches. Rows may omit the clone size; those that give it use once, few, many or a size class.

CDR3 DNA: TGTGCCAGCACCTTTTTATTAGCACGGTCCAACACTGAAGCTTTCTTT
CDR3 protein: CASTFLLARSNTEAFF
CDR3 length: 16
V gene: TRBV12-3/TRBV12-4
clone size: -
J gene: TRBJ1-1
D gene: -

CDR3 DNA: TGTGCCAGCAGTTTAAGAGGCAGGGACAGGGCCAACATTCAGTACTTC
CDR3 protein: CASSLRGRDRANIQYF
CDR3 length: 16
V gene: TRBV12-3/TRBV12-4
clone size: once
J gene: TRBJ2-4
D gene: TRBD1

CDR3 DNA: TGTGCCAGCAGCCAGCGGGGCCAACGAGAGACCCAGTACTTC
CDR3 protein: CASSQRGQRETQYF
CDR3 length: 14
V gene: TRBV7-2
clone size: many
J gene: TRBJ2-5
D gene: TRBD2

CDR3 DNA: TGTGCCACCAGTGATGCTGGCTACGAGCAGTACTTC
CDR3 protein: CATSDAGYEQYF
CDR3 length: 12
V gene: TRBV24-1
clone size: many
J gene: TRBJ2-7
D gene: -

CDR3 DNA: TGTGCCAGCGTCTCCGGGACAGCTAACTATGGCTACACCTTC
CDR3 protein: CASVSGTANYGYTF
CDR3 length: 14
V gene: TRBV6-2/TRBV6-3
clone size: -
J gene: TRBJ1-2
D gene: TRBD1

CDR3 DNA: TGTGCCAGTAGTATCACCTACAGGGTTGGACGACCTGAGCAGTACTTC
CDR3 protein: CASSITYRVGRPEQYF
CDR3 length: 16
V gene: TRBV19
clone size: many
J gene: TRBJ2-7
D gene: -

CDR3 DNA: TGTGCCAGCAGCTCCGGACTAGGCCCGTGGGGGGAGACCCAGTACTTC
CDR3 protein: CASSSGLGPWGETQYF
CDR3 length: 16
V gene: TRBV7-2
clone size: many
J gene: TRBJ2-5
D gene: TRBD2

CDR3 DNA: TGTGCCAGCAGCTTAGTCCTACAGAACACTGAAGCTTTCTTT
CDR3 protein: CASSLVLQNTEAFF
CDR3 length: 14
V gene: TRBV7-9
clone size: many
J gene: TRBJ1-1
D gene: -

CDR3 DNA: TGTGCCAGCAGTTCACGGCATGAAGCTTTCTTT
CDR3 protein: CASSSRHEAFF
CDR3 length: 11
V gene: TRBV28
clone size: -
J gene: TRBJ1-1
D gene: -

CDR3 DNA: TGTGCCAGCAGTCCTTACATAGGAGATAACGAGCAGTACTTC
CDR3 protein: CASSPYIGDNEQYF
CDR3 length: 14
V gene: TRBV6-1
clone size: many
J gene: TRBJ2-7
D gene: -

CDR3 DNA: TGTGCCAGCAGCTTAGGTAGCGGCTTACAGCCCCAGCATTTT
CDR3 protein: CASSLGSGLQPQHF
CDR3 length: 14
V gene: TRBV7-2
clone size: many
J gene: TRBJ1-5
D gene: -

CDR3 DNA: TGTGCCAGCAGTGAGAGGGAGAACACTGAAGCTTTCTTT
CDR3 protein: CASSERENTEAFF
CDR3 length: 13
V gene: TRBV2
clone size: many
J gene: TRBJ1-1
D gene: -

CDR3 DNA: TGCAGCGTTGTCGGGGTCGACTATGGCTACACCTTC
CDR3 protein: CSVVGVDYGYTF
CDR3 length: 12
V gene: TRBV29-1
clone size: -
J gene: TRBJ1-2
D gene: -

CDR3 DNA: TGTGCCATCAGTGATGGACAGGGGAGCTCCTACGAGCAGTACTTC
CDR3 protein: CAISDGQGSSYEQYF
CDR3 length: 15
V gene: TRBV10-3
clone size: many
J gene: TRBJ2-7
D gene: TRBD1

CDR3 DNA: TGTGCCAGCAGACTTCTTACGGGGACAGGCTTCGCCGGGGAGCTGTTTTTT
CDR3 protein: CASRLLTGTGFAGELFF
CDR3 length: 17
V gene: TRBV5-4
clone size: many
J gene: TRBJ2-2
D gene: TRBD1

CDR3 DNA: TGTGCCAGCAGCGGACAGGGAGACTACGAGCAGTACTTC
CDR3 protein: CASSGQGDYEQYF
CDR3 length: 13
V gene: TRBV27
clone size: many
J gene: TRBJ2-7
D gene: TRBD1

CDR3 DNA: TGTGCCAGCAGCTTATTTGGAGCGGCAGTCAGCACCGGGGAGCTGTTTTTT
CDR3 protein: CASSLFGAAVSTGELFF
CDR3 length: 17
V gene: TRBV7-8
clone size: many
J gene: TRBJ2-2
D gene: -

CDR3 DNA: TGTGCCAGCAGCCTCCTCGGGATGGGAGCCTGGGAGCAGTACTTC
CDR3 protein: CASSLLGMGAWEQYF
CDR3 length: 15
V gene: TRBV7-8
clone size: few
J gene: TRBJ2-7
D gene: -

CDR3 DNA: TGTGCCTGGAGACGTGACTTCCAAGAGACCCAGTACTTC
CDR3 protein: CAWRRDFQETQYF
CDR3 length: 13
V gene: TRBV30
clone size: -
J gene: TRBJ2-5
D gene: -

CDR3 DNA: TGTGCCAGCGGGGCGAATTCACCCCTCCACTTT
CDR3 protein: CASGANSPLHF
CDR3 length: 11
V gene: TRBV6-2/TRBV6-3
clone size: many
J gene: TRBJ1-6
D gene: -